This T cell receptor (beta chain) is from a study of blood T cell repertoires in COVID-19. Study-wide context: T cells, B-cell-depleted T cells, or PBMCs supplied cDNA or gDNA.

Data came from immunoSEQ multiplex PCR; TCRdb stores just in-frame clones and leaves some out. The table lists approximately 150,000 clones, about four fifths of them singletons. The CDR3 spans 14 residues. After removal of 7 bases from V and 6 bases from J, the junction contained 8 bases not matched to a gene. Germline V gene lookup returns CDR1 MNHEY and CDR2 SMNVEV (reference sequence). The sample holds a few counts of this clone. This receptor was taken from a human donor with acute or convalescent COVID-19. The donor label of this sample is uncertain. This chain joins TRBV27 and TRBJ1-4, with 7 bases fitting TRBD1. The sample comprised peripheral blood. This chain's CDR3 is CASKTGTAYEKLFF. The CDR3 nucleotides are TGTGCCAGCAAGACCGGGACAGCTTATGAAAAACTGTTTTTT.